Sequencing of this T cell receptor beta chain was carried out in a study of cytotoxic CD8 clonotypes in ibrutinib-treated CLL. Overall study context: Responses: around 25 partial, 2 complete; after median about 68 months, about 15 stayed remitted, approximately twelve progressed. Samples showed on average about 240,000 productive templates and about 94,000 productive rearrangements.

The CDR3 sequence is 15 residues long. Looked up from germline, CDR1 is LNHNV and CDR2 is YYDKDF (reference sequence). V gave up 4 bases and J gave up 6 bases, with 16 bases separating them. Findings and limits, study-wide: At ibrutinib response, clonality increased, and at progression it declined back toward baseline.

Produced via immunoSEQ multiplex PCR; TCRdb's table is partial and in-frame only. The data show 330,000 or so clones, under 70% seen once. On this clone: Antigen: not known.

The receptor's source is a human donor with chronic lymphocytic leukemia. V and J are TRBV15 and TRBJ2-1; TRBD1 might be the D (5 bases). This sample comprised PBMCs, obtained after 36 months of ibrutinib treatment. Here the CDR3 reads CATSTRAGQLNEQFF. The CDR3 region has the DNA TGTGCCACCAGCACTAGGGCAGGGCAGCTCAATGAGCAGTTCTTC.